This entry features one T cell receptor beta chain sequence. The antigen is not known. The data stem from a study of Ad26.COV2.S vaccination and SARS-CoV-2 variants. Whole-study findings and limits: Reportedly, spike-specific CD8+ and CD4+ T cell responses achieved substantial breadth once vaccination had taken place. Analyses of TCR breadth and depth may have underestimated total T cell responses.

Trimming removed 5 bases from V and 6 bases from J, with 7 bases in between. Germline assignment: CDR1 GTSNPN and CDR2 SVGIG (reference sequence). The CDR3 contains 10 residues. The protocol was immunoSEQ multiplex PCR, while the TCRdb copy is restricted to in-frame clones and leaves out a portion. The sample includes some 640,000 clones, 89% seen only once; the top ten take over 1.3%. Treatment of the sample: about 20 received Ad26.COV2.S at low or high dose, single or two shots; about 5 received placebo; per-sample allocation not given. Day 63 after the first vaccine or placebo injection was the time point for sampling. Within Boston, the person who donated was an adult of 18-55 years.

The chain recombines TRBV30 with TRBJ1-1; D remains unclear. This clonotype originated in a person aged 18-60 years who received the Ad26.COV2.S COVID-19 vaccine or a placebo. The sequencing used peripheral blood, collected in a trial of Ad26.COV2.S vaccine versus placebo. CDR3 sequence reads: CAWPGPEAFF. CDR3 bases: TGTGCCTGGCCGGGCCCTGAAGCTTTCTTT.